Described below is a single T cell receptor beta chain sequence and its context. Its specificity is unknown. Amplification used 60 Vbeta primers and 13 Jbeta primers. Using immunoSEQ multiplex PCR, the repertoire was profiled, and TCRdb retains in-frame clones only, with some absent. The specimen's table records 65,000 to 90,000 clones. The CDR3 is 13 amino acids. The ends were cut back, 4 bases at V and 2 bases at J, with 8 bases in the middle. Germline assignment: CDR1 SGHAT and CDR2 FQDESV (reference sequence). The sample originates from a study of cytomegalovirus exposure and HLA in healthy donors. Study-wide background: Researchers previously reported finding 90 million to 120 million unique TCR beta sequences from roughly 170 million T cells.

The study, taken as a whole, reports: In a later analysis, HLA-associated beta chains showed higher expansion and lower generation probabilities than comparable chains.

V and J are TRBV11-1 and TRBJ1-2; D gene uncertain. The clonotype originates from a man between 35 and 55 years old in good health and CMV-seronegative. Sequences were obtained from PBMCs. The CDR3 is CASSYRFNYGYTF. CDR3 DNA sequence: TGTGCCAGCAGCTACAGATTCAACTATGGCTACACCTTC.